This TCR beta chain was captured by sequencing in a study of early T cells in non-severe SARS-CoV-2 infection. The TCR library protocol attached unique molecular identifiers to the individual cDNA molecules. In TCRdb, the 5' RACE reads were re-called with MiXCR into one record per CDR3 protein. Among around 59,000 distinct CDR3 sequences listed, roughly 12% were seen once. This CDR3 region has 12 residues. V lost 7 bases and J lost 1, with 10 bases in between. In germline, CDR1 is SQVTM, CDR2 ANQGSEA. The sample holds many counts of this clonotype. The chain has TRBV29-1 and TRBJ1-1; D is unclear. The sequence was collected from an adult who was a healthcare worker with PCR-confirmed SARS-CoV-2 infection or an uninfected control (not recorded which). The sequenced sample consisted of whole blood. The CDR3 here is CSALYWNTEAFF. CDR3 sequence (DNA): TGCAGCGCCTTATATTGGAACACTGAAGCTTTCTTT.